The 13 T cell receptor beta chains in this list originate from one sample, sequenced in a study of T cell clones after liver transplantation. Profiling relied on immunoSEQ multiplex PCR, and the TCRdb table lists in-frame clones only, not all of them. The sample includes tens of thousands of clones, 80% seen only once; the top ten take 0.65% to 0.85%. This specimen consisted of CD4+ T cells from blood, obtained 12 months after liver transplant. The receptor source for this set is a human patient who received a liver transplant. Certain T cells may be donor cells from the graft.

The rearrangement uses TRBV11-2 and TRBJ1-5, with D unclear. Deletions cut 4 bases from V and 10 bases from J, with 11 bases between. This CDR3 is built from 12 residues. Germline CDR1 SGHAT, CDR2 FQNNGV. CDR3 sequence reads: CASSSVLGPQHF. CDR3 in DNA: TGTGCCAGCAGCTCAGTGTTGGGACCCCAGCATTTT.

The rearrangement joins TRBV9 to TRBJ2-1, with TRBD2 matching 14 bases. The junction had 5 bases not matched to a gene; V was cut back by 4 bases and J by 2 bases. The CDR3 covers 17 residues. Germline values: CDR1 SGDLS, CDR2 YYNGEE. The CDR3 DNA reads TGTGCCAGCAGCCACGGACTAGCGGGAGGTCCCTACAATGAGCAGTTCTTC. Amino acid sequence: CASSHGLAGGPYNEQFF.

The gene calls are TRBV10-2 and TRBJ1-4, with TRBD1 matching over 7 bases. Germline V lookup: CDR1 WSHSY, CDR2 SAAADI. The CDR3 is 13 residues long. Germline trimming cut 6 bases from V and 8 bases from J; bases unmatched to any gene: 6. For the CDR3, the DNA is TGCGCCAGCAGAAGGGGGCTAGAGGAAAAACTGTTTTTT. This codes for CASRRGLEEKLFF.

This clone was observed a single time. DNA for the CDR3: TGTGCCAGCGGTAAGGGGCCTAGCGGGAGTGGCGAGCAGTACTTC. This sequence encodes CASGKGPSGSGEQYF. The chain has TRBV11-2 and TRBJ2-7, with 10 bases matching TRBD2. V shed 8 bases, J shed 6 bases, and the junction held 13 bases outside the gene matches. CDR1 and CDR2 from the germline V gene are SGHAT and FQNNGV. This CDR3 region has 15 residues.

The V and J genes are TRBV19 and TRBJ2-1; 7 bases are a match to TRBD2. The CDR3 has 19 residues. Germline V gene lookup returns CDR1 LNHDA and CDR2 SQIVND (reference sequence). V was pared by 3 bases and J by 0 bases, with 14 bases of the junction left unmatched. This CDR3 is CASSILRLAVPSSYNEQFF. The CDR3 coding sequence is TGTGCCAGTAGTATTCTCCGTCTAGCGGTACCGAGCTCCTACAATGAGCAGTTCTTC.

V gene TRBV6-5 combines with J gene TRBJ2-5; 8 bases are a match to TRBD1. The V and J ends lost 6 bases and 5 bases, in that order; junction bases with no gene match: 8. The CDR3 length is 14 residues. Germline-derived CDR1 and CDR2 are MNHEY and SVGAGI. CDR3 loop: CASSRTRGQETQYF. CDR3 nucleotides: TGTGCCAGCAGCCGTACCAGGGGGCAGGAGACCCAGTACTTC.

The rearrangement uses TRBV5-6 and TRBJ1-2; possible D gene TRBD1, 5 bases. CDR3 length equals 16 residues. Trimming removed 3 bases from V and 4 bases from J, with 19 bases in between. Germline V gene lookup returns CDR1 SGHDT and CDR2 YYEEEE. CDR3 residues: CASSSPTTAYFYGYTF. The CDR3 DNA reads TGTGCCAGCAGCTCCCCTACGACAGCCTACTTCTATGGCTACACCTTC.

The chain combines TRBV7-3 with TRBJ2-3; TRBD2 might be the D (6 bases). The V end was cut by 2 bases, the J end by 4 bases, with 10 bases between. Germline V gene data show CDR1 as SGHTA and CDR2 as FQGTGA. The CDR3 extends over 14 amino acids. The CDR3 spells CASSLAGPADTQYF. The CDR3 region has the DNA TGTGCCAGCAGCTTAGCGGGACCCGCAGATACGCAGTATTTT.

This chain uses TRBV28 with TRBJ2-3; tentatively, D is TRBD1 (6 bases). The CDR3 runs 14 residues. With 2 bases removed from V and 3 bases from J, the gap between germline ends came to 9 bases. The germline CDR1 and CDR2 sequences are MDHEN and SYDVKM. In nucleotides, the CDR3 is TGTGCCAGCAGTTTAGCTCAGGGGACAGATACGCAGTATTTT. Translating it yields CASSLAQGTDTQYF.

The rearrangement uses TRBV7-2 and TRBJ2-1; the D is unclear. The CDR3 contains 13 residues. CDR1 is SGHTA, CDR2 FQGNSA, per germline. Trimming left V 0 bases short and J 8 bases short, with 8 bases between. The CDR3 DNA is TGTGCCAGCAGCTTAGCCCCGTCGGATGAGCAGTTCTTC. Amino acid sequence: CASSLAPSDEQFF.

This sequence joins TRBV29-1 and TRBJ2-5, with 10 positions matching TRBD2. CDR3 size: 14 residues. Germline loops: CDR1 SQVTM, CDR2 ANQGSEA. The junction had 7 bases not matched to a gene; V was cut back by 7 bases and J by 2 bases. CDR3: CSGRAGGSQETQYF. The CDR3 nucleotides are TGCAGCGGGAGAGCGGGAGGGTCGCAAGAGACCCAGTACTTC. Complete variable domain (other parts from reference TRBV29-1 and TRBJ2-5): SAVISQKPSRDICQRGTSLTIQCQVDSQVTMMFWYRQQPGQSLTLIATANQGSEATYESGFVIDKFPISRPNLTFSTLTVSNMSPEDSSIYLCSGRAGGSQETQYFGPGTRLLVL.

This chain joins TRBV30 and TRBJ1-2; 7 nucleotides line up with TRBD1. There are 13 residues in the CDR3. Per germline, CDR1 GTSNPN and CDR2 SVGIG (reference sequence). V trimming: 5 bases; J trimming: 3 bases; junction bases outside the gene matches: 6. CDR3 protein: CAWSPGQHYGYTF. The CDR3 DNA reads TGTGCCTGGTCCCCGGGACAGCACTATGGCTACACCTTC.

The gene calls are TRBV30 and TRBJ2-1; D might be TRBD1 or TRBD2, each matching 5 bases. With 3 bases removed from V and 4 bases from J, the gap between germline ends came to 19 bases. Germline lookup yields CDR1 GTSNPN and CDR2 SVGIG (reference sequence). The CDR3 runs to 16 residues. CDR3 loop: CAWRAPLTGGYNEQFF. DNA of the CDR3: TGTGCCTGGAGGGCCCCACTTACTGGGGGTTACAATGAGCAGTTCTTC.